The clone carrying this T cell receptor (beta chain) has just one count. This sample was included in a study of shared T cell receptors in the human thymus. This table comes from immunoSEQ multiplex PCR, and its TCRdb copy is limited to in-frame clones, with some not included. The data hold over 65,000 clones, with about 95% observed a single time. Per germline, CDR1 KGHSH and CDR2 LQKENI. This CDR3 has 17 residues. Germline trimming cut 3 bases from V and 0 bases from J; bases unmatched to any gene: 1. Source material: thymocytes. This chain uses TRBV18 with TRBJ2-3; 15 nucleotides agree with TRBD2. The origin of this receptor is a human donor. CDR3 amino acids: CASSPGLAGGSTDTQYF. DNA for the CDR3: TGTGCCAGCTCACCGGGACTAGCGGGGGGAAGCACAGATACGCAGTATTTT.